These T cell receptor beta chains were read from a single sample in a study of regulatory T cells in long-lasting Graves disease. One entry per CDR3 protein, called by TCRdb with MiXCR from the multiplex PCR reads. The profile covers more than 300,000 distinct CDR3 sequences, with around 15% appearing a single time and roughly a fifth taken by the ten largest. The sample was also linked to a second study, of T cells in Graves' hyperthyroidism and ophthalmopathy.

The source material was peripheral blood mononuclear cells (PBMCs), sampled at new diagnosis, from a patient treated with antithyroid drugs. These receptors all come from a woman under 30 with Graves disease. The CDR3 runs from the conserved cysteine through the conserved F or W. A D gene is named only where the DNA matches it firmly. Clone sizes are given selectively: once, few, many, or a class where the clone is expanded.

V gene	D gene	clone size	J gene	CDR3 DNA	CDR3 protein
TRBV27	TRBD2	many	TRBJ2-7	TGTGCCAGCAGTCCGTCGCTAGCGGGGGATAGCGAGCAGTACTTC	CASSPSLAGDSEQYF
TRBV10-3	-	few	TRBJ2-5	TGTGCCATCAGTGAACTGGGGTGGGAGACCCAGTACTTC	CAISELGWETQYF
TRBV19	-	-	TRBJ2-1	TGTGCCAGTAGTATAGCTTGGGCGGGGAATGAGCAGTTCTTC	CASSIAWAGNEQFF
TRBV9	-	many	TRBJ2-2	TGTGCCAGCAGCCCCGACCCTAACACCGGGGAGCTGTTTTTT	CASSPDPNTGELFF
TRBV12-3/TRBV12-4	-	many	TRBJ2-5	TGTGCCAGCAGTTTAATGGGGCTCGGTCAAGAGACCCAGTACTTC	CASSLMGLGQETQYF
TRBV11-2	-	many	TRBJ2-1	TGTGCCAGCAGCTCCATTCTTAGCTCCTACAATGAGCAGTTCTTC	CASSSILSSYNEQFF
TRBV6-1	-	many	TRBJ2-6	TGTGCCAGCATGCAGCTGCAGAGCTCTGGGGCCAACGTCCTGACTTTC	CASMQLQSSGANVLTF
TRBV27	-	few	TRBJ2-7	TGTGCCAGCTCCGGTGTACAGGGCGTCGAGCAGTACTTC	CASSGVQGVEQYF
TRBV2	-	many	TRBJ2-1	TGTGCCAGCAATCTACCCCCCACCTACAATGAGCAGTTCTTC	CASNLPPTYNEQFF
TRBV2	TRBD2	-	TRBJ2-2	TGTGCCAGCAGTGCGGGGACTAGCGGGATAACCGGGGAGCTGTTTTTT	CASSAGTSGITGELFF
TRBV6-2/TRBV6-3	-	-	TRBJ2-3	TGTGCCAGCAGTTACTCCCCAAGGAATACGCAGTATTTT	CASSYSPRNTQYF
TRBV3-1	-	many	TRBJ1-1	TGTGCCAGCAGCCAAGATCCGGTTGAAGCTTTCTTT	CASSQDPVEAFF
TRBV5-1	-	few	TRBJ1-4	TGCGCCAGCAGCTTGACAGGGTCCGACGTGGAAAAACTGTTTTTT	CASSLTGSDVEKLFF
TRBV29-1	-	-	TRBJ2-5	TGCAGCGTGCCCCCGATTGCAGGGCCCCAAGAGACCCAGTACTTC	CSVPPIAGPQETQYF
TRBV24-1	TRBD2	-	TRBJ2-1	TGTGCCACCAGTGGACAAGGTAGCGGGATCTCCTACAATGAGCAGTTCTTC	CATSGQGSGISYNEQFF
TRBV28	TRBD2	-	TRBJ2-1	TGTGCCAGCAGCCCCCCCCCGGGACTAGCGGGAGGGGAAATGTTAGAGCAGTTCTTC	CASSPPPGLAGGEMLEQFF
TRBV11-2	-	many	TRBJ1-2	TGTGCCAGCAGGCCTATCGGAGGGGTGCATGGCTACACCTTC	CASRPIGGVHGYTF
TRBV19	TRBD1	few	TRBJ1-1	TGTGCCAGTAAGACAGGGTCGGCTGAAGCTTTCTTT	CASKTGSAEAFF
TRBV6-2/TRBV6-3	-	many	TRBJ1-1	TGTGCCAGCAGTTACCGGAGAGACAGACAGAACACTGAAGCTTTCTTT	CASSYRRDRQNTEAFF
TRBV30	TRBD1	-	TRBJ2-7	TGTGCCTGGAGTGTAGACAGGGGGCTCGAGCAGTACTTC	CAWSVDRGLEQYF
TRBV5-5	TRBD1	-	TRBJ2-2	TGTGCCAGCATGCGGACAGGGGACACCGGGGAGCTGTTTTTT	CASMRTGDTGELFF
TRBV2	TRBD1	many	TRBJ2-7	TGTGCCAGCAGTGATAGGAGACAGGGAAGTGGGCAGTACTTC	CASSDRRQGSGQYF
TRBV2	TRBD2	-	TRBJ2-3	TGTGCCAGCCGTAGCGGGGGTAGTGCAGATACGCAGTATTTT	CASRSGGSADTQYF
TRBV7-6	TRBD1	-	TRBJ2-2	TGTGCCAGCAGCTTAGGGACAGGGCACACCGGGGAGCTGTTTTTT	CASSLGTGHTGELFF
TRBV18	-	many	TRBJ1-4	TGTGCCAGCTCACCAAGACAAACTAATGAAAAACTGTTTTTT	CASSPRQTNEKLFF
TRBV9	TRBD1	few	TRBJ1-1	TGTGCCAGCAGCCCGGGGACAGGCGTGAACACTGAAGCTTTCTTT	CASSPGTGVNTEAFF
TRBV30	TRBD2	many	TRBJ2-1	TGTGCCGGGAGCGGGAGGGCCTTTGGTGAGCAGTTCTTC	CAGSGRAFGEQFF
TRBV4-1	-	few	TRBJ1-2	TGCGCCAGCAGCCACCCCTCGGACAGCTATGGCTACACCTTC	CASSHPSDSYGYTF
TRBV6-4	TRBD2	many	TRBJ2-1	TGTGCCAGCAGTGGAGTAGCGGGCTCCTACAATGAGCAGTTCTTC	CASSGVAGSYNEQFF
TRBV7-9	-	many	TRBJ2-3	TGTGCCAGCAGCTTAGATGGTGCCAGCACAGATACGCAGTATTTT	CASSLDGASTDTQYF
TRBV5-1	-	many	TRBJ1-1	TGCGCCAGCAGCTTGGTCGGGGATGTGAACACTGAAGCTTTCTTT	CASSLVGDVNTEAFF
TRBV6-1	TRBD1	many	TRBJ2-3	TGTGCCAGCTCCCGGGACAGGGGTATAGATACGCAGTATTTT	CASSRDRGIDTQYF
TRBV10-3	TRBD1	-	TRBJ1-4	TGTGCCATCAGTGATATCGGACAGGGTAATGAAAAACTGTTTTTT	CAISDIGQGNEKLFF
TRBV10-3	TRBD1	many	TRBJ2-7	TGTGCCATCAGTGAGTTAAGGACAGGGGAAATCGAGCAGTACTTC	CAISELRTGEIEQYF
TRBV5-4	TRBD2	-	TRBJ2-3	TGTGCCAGCAGCTCGAAGCGGGGGGGCACAGATACGCAGTATTTT	CASSSKRGGTDTQYF
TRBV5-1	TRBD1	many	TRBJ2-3	TGCGCCAGCAGCGGACAGGGGGCTTTAGATACGCAGTATTTT	CASSGQGALDTQYF
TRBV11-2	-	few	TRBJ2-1	TGTGCCAGCAGCTTAGGCGGCAGGGGTAGGTTGGATGAGCAGTTCTTC	CASSLGGRGRLDEQFF
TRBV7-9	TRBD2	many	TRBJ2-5	TGTGCCAGCAGCTCGGGACTAGCCTCGGAGACCCAGTACTTC	CASSSGLASETQYF
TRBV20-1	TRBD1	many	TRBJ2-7	TGCAGTGCGCAACGGGACAGGACCACCGAGCAGTACTTC	CSAQRDRTTEQYF
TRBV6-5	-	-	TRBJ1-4	TGTGCCAGCAGTTACGGCAGCGGGGGAAGTGGGGAAAAACTGTTTTTT	CASSYGSGGSGEKLFF
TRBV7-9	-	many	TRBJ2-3	TGCGCCAGCAGCCGGGACACCTCCACAGATACGCAGTATTTT	CASSRDTSTDTQYF
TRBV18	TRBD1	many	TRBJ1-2	TGTGCCAGCTCACCACTCGACAGGGGGCAGAACTATGGCTACACCTTC	CASSPLDRGQNYGYTF
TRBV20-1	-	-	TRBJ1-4	TGCAGTGCTTCGACCGGGCAAAAACTGTTTTTT	CSASTGQKLFF